One sample yielded the 3 T cell receptor beta chains listed below, sequenced in a study of cytomegalovirus exposure and HLA in healthy donors. Primers for the PCR totalled 60 Vbeta and 13 Jbeta. Sequencing was performed with immunoSEQ multiplex PCR; in TCRdb, only in-frame clones are kept and a portion is missing. The table lists fewer than 120,000 clones, roughly 80% of them singletons, with roughly 1.2% in the top ten. The sample comprised PBMCs. The receptors derive from a woman in her twenties or thirties in good health and CMV-seronegative.

The chain couples TRBV4-1 to TRBJ1-6; 8 bases fit TRBD1. V lost 2 bases, J lost 4 bases, and 7 bases stayed unmatched. The CDR3 length is 17 residues. Germline assignment: CDR1 MGHRA and CDR2 YSYEKL. The CDR3 loop reads CASSQSTGDTYNSPLHF. DNA of the CDR3: TGCGCCAGCAGCCAATCGACAGGGGACACTTATAATTCACCCCTCCACTTT.

Comment on this clone: The sample carries other DNA sequences with the same CDR3. The genes are TRBV30 and TRBJ1-5; no firm D call. The CDR3 runs to 13 residues. V was trimmed by 0 bases and J by 1 base, leaving 4 bases between them. The germline V gene encodes CDR1 GTSNPN and CDR2 SVGIG (reference sequence). CDR3 sequence: CAWSVQSNQPQHF. The CDR3 nucleotides read TGTGCCTGGAGTGTTCAAAGCAATCAGCCCCAGCATTTT.

The chain uses TRBV5-5 and TRBJ1-5; D unclear. CDR1 and CDR2 from the germline V gene are SGHKS and YYEKEE (reference sequence). This CDR3 contains 13 residues. With 5 bases removed from V and 8 bases from J, the gap between germline ends came to 14 bases. The CDR3 nucleotides are TGTGCCAGCAGTCGAGAGGAGTGGGAGCCCCAGCATTTT. Its protein is CASSREEWEPQHF.